The 24 T cell receptor beta chains in this list originate from one sample, sequenced in a study of cytotoxic CD8 clonotypes in ibrutinib-treated CLL. The method was immunoSEQ multiplex PCR; TCRdb's version includes in-frame clones alone and lacks a portion of them. The data contain some 12,000 clones, approximately 67% of them singletons. The sequences come from PBMCs, collected before ibrutinib treatment. The receptors come from a human donor with chronic lymphocytic leukemia.

This clone showed up just once. The chain links TRBV29-1 to TRBJ2-3, with TRBD2 matching over 15 bases. V shed 6 bases, J shed 3 bases, and the junction held 10 bases outside the gene matches. Germline CDR1 and CDR2: SQVTM and ANQGSEA. This CDR3 region has 17 residues. The CDR3 loop is CSVGTSGGSRGTDTQYF. CDR3 DNA: TGCAGCGTCGGGACTAGCGGGGGGTCGAGGGGTACAGATACGCAGTATTTT.

The genes are TRBV28 and TRBJ1-5, with D perhaps TRBD1 (6 bases). Looked up from germline, CDR1 is MDHEN and CDR2 is SYDVKM. This CDR3 has 15 residues. V lost 9 bases and J 4 bases, leaving 19 bases between the germline ends. For the CDR3, the DNA is TGTGCCAGTGATCGGACAGCCCAGAAGAATCAGCCCCAGCATTTT. This gives the protein CASDRTAQKNQPQHF.

The chain uses TRBV7-8 and TRBJ1-6; possibly TRBD1 for D (5 bases). This CDR3 spans 14 amino acids. Trimming took off 5 bases at V and 9 bases at J, with 14 bases between the two ends. Germline CDR1 is SGHVS and CDR2 is FQNEAQ. CDR3 bases: TGTGCCAGCAGCATCCGGGACGGAGGTTCACCCCTCCACTTT. Protein product: CASSIRDGGSPLHF.

This clone was seen a handful of times. Mismatch with germline at one junction end may stem from a read error. The V call is TRBV7-9, the J call TRBJ1-1, with D hard to call. The CDR3 has 14 amino acids. CDR1 and CDR2 (germline): SEHNR, FQNEAQ (reference sequence). The CDR3: CASSVAWGNTEAFF. As DNA, the CDR3 is TGTGCCAGCAGCGTAGCGTGGGGGAACACTGAAGCTTTCTTT.

The chain is built from TRBV6-1 and TRBJ1-5; D is unclear. Trimming cost V 10 bases and J 0 bases, with 13 bases left between them. The CDR3 extends over 14 amino acids. Germline V gene lookup returns CDR1 MNHNS and CDR2 SASEGT. In nucleotides, the CDR3 is TGTGCCACAGCTCCAGTGTTTAGCAATCAGCCCCAGCATTTT. This translates into CATAPVFSNQPQHF.

V and J are TRBV7-2 and TRBJ2-7; 7 bases are shared with TRBD1. The CDR3 runs 14 residues. The J segment lost 3 bases and the V segment lost 7 bases, leaving 9 bases of the junction unmatched. The germline V gene has CDR1 SGHTA and CDR2 FQGNSA. The DNA for the CDR3 is TGTGCCAGCACCTCAGGTCCAGGGGGCTACGAGCAGTACTTC. Translated: CASTSGPGGYEQYF.

V usage is TRBV5-6 and J usage is TRBJ1-3, with 7 bases aligning to TRBD1. The CDR3 runs 17 residues. Trimming removed 2 bases from V and 2 bases from J; junction bases left unmatched: 10. Per germline, CDR1 SGHDT and CDR2 YYEEEE. CDR3 DNA sequence: TGTGCCAGCAGCTTCTCATCTAACAGGGGCCCTGGAAACACCATATATTTT. Protein product: CASSFSSNRGPGNTIYF.

The chain couples TRBV4-1 to TRBJ2-5; TRBD1 matches 10 bases. The CDR3 is made up of 14 amino acids. Looked up from germline, CDR1 is MGHRA and CDR2 is YSYEKL. With V trimmed by 3 bases and J by 5 bases, 3 bases remained unmatched. In DNA form, the CDR3 reads TGCGCCAGCAGCCAGGACAGGGGGTGGGAGACCCAGTACTTC. It specifies CASSQDRGWETQYF.

V gene TRBV29-1 combines with J gene TRBJ2-1, with 14 positions matching TRBD2. The CDR3 totals 14 residues. After removal of 7 bases from V and 6 bases from J, the junction contained 5 bases not matched to a gene. Germline V gene sequence: CDR1 SQVTM, CDR2 ANQGSEA. This CDR3 reads CSGGLAGGFNEQFF. Written as DNA, the CDR3 is TGCAGCGGTGGACTAGCGGGGGGTTTCAATGAGCAGTTCTTC.

The chain recombines TRBV28 with TRBJ2-3; weak D call: TRBD1 (6 bases). This CDR3 is 12 amino acids long. Trimming stripped 5 bases from V and 4 bases from J, with 7 bases between. CDR1 and CDR2 (germline): MDHEN, SYDVKM. The CDR3 here is CASSEGADTQYF. The CDR3 DNA sequence: TGTGCCAGCAGTGAGGGGGCAGATACGCAGTATTTT.

There are a few counts of this clone. The chain uses TRBV7-8 and TRBJ1-5, with D unresolved. The ends were cut back, 2 bases at V and 4 bases at J, with 15 bases in the middle. CDR3 size: 16 residues. Germline V lookup: CDR1 SGHVS, CDR2 FQNEAQ. DNA of the CDR3: TGTGCCAGCAGCTTACTTCCAGTTACGGAGAATCAGCCCCAGCATTTT. It is translated as CASSLLPVTENQPQHF.

The chain couples TRBV5-1 to TRBJ2-7; TRBD1 is a possible D gene (8 bases). The germline V gene has CDR1 SGHRS and CDR2 YFSETQ. The CDR3 sequence is 14 residues long. V shed 7 bases and J shed 2 bases, with 16 bases lying between them. The CDR3 sequence: CASSHRGGTYEQYF. CDR3 sequence (DNA): TGCGCCAGCTCACACAGGGGGGGAACCTACGAGCAGTACTTC.

CDR3 bases: TGTGCCAGCAGGGGGACAGTTCACTACGAGCAGTACTTC. Translation gives CASRGTVHYEQYF. J is TRBJ2-7 and V is TRBV28; 7 bases map to TRBD1. V was pared by 6 bases and J by 3 bases, with 5 bases of the junction left unmatched. Germline V lookup: CDR1 MDHEN, CDR2 SYDVKM. The CDR3 consists of 13 residues.

The CDR3 here is CASSNLAGSSYEQYF. For the CDR3, the DNA is TGTGCCAGTAGTAACCTAGCGGGGAGCTCCTACGAGCAGTACTTC. The gene calls are TRBV19 and TRBJ2-7; 9 bases are shared with TRBD2. Trimming at V came to 4 bases and at J to 0 bases, leaving 4 bases not matched to a gene. This CDR3 is 15 amino acids long. The germline V gene has CDR1 LNHDA and CDR2 SQIVND (reference sequence).

This clone was counted a few times. CDR3 in DNA: TGTGCCAGCAGCTTGGGGTCCTGGGGGACAGATACGCAGTATTTT. It specifies CASSLGSWGTDTQYF. This chain links TRBV11-2 with TRBJ2-3; D is tentatively TRBD1 or TRBD2 (5 bases each). This CDR3 spans 15 amino acids. Deletions cut 3 bases from V and 3 bases from J, with 13 bases between. The V gene's germline CDR1 is SGHAT and CDR2 FQNNGV.

The V and J genes are TRBV11-3 and TRBJ2-3; 11 bases agree with TRBD1. CDR3 size: 15 residues. CDR1 is SGHNT and CDR2 is YENEEA in the germline V gene. Trimming at V came to 5 bases and at J to 5 bases, leaving 6 bases not matched to a gene. The CDR3 is CASSLGQGEGDTQYF. The CDR3 bases are TGTGCCAGCAGCCTGGGACAGGGGGAAGGAGATACGCAGTATTTT.

The chain is built from TRBV27 and TRBJ2-3, with TRBD2 matching 7 bases. Looked up from germline, CDR1 is MNHEY and CDR2 is SMNVEV (reference sequence). J gave up 1 base and V 8 bases, and 6 bases lay outside the gene matches. This CDR3 has 14 amino acids. CDR3 region: CASRRSGGTDTQYF. The CDR3 bases are TGTGCCAGCCGAAGGAGCGGGGGCACAGATACGCAGTATTTT.

Sample share makes this clone medium-sized (0.01 to 0.1%). The V call is TRBV2, the J call TRBJ2-7; maybe TRBD2 (7 bases). The CDR3 length is 15 residues. Germline loops: CDR1 SNHLY, CDR2 FYNNEI. Trimming pared 6 bases from V and 2 bases from J, leaving 17 bases between. DNA of the CDR3: TGTGCCAGCAGCACGCAGGGGAGGGGAGCCTACGAGCAGTACTTC. Its protein product is CASSTQGRGAYEQYF.

V and J are TRBV10-2 and TRBJ1-1; TRBD1 might be the D (5 bases). This CDR3 comprises 13 residues. The V end was cut by 8 bases, the J end by 4 bases, with 14 bases between. Per the germline V gene, CDR1 is WSHSY and CDR2 is SAAADI. CDR3 nucleotides: TGCGCCAGCGGAACAACGGGGGGCACTGAAGCTTTCTTT. This codes for CASGTTGGTEAFF.

CDR3 bases: TGTGCCAGCAGCAGGAGGGGGGGTTCGGATACGCAGTATTTT. Translating gives CASSRRGGSDTQYF. The genes are TRBV5-6 and TRBJ2-3; weak D call: TRBD2 (7 bases). The germline V gene has CDR1 SGHDT and CDR2 YYEEEE. Between the trimmed V and J ends, which lost 4 bases and 6 bases, there was a span of 15 bases. This CDR3 region has 14 residues.

The chain is built from TRBV2 and TRBJ2-5, with D unresolved. Trimming removed 8 bases at V and 5 bases at J, with 6 bases between. The germline V gene encodes CDR1 SNHLY and CDR2 FYNNEI. The CDR3 loop spans 10 amino acids. This chain's CDR3 is CASWAETQYF. DNA of the CDR3: TGTGCCAGCTGGGCGGAGACCCAGTACTTC.

This clone has more than one count but fewer than ten. The junction differs from germline at one of its ends, possibly a read error. V and J are TRBV6-1 and TRBJ2-2; 9 bases line up with TRBD2. The germline V gene has CDR1 MNHNS and CDR2 SASEGT. The CDR3 runs 13 residues. The CDR3 sequence: CASREAGGRELFF. The CDR3 DNA reads TGTGCCAGCAGGGAAGCGGGGGGCCGCGAGCTGTTTTTT.

This clone is medium-sized within its sample. V and J are TRBV11-2 and TRBJ2-3, with a weak D call TRBD1 (9 bases). Germline V gene data show CDR1 as SGHAT and CDR2 as FQNNGV. V lost 4 bases, J lost 4 bases, and 18 bases lay in between. This CDR3 region has 16 residues. CDR3: CASSYSGTGWADTQYF. The DNA for the CDR3 is TGTGCCAGCAGCTATAGCGGGACAGGGTGGGCAGATACGCAGTATTTT.

The V call is TRBV19, the J call TRBJ1-2; 7 bases are a match to TRBD1. From germline, CDR1 is LNHDA and CDR2 SQIVND (reference sequence). The CDR3 contains 16 residues. The trim removed 10 bases at V and 2 bases at J, leaving 16 bases unmatched. In nucleotides, the CDR3 is TGTGCCACCACGGCGCTTACCCAGGGGGGCAACTATGGCTACACCTTC. Amino acids: CATTALTQGGNYGYTF.